The 28 T cell receptor beta chains given below trace back to one sample, sequenced in a study of blood T cell repertoires in COVID-19. Measured with immunoSEQ multiplex PCR; TCRdb has only the in-frame clones, and not every one. This sample yields around 130,000 clones, of which approximately 86% are seen a single time; roughly 2.3% belongs to the top ten. The source material was PBMCs or T cells enriched from blood (not recorded which). These receptors came from a woman aged 50 to 65 who had recovered from COVID-19.

This rearrangement joins TRBV7-2 to TRBJ2-1; 12 positions agree with TRBD2. This CDR3 region has 15 residues. Germline V gene data show CDR1 as SGHTA and CDR2 as FQGNSA. J was trimmed by 4 bases and V by 5 bases; bases with no gene match: 3. CDR3 in amino acids: CASSRTSGEYNEQFF. The CDR3 DNA follows: TGTGCCAGCAGCCGGACTAGCGGGGAATACAATGAGCAGTTCTTC.

V gene TRBV9 combines with J gene TRBJ1-3, with D tentatively TRBD1 (5 bases). Germline CDR1 and CDR2: SGDLS and YYNGEE. V was trimmed by 0 bases and J by 4 bases, leaving 11 bases between them. The CDR3 contains 15 residues. For the CDR3, the DNA is TGTGCCAGCAGCGTAGCTGGGGGGGTGGGAAACACCATATATTTT. This translates into CASSVAGGVGNTIYF.

This clone was seen a few times. The chain combines TRBV7-9 with TRBJ2-7; 13 nucleotides line up with TRBD2. There are 15 residues in the CDR3. Looked up from germline, CDR1 is SEHNR and CDR2 is FQNEAQ (reference sequence). The junction had 3 bases not matched to a gene; V was cut back by 2 bases and J by 5 bases. In nucleotides, the CDR3 is TGTGCCAGCAGCTTATGGACTAGCGGGGGAGACGAGCAGTACTTC. This translates into CASSLWTSGGDEQYF.

The rearrangement links TRBV7-2 to TRBJ2-5; 8 bases agree with TRBD2. This CDR3 is built from 16 residues. The J segment lost 0 bases and the V segment lost 0 bases, leaving 3 bases of the junction unmatched. The germline CDR1 and CDR2 sequences are SGHTA and FQGNSA. CDR3 region: CASSLASGTYQETQYF. The CDR3 DNA sequence: TGTGCCAGCAGCTTAGCTAGCGGGACATACCAAGAGACCCAGTACTTC.

The chain is built from TRBV12-3 or TRBV12-4 and TRBJ2-7; D perhaps matches TRBD1 (5 bases). CDR3 length equals 12 residues. Trimming removed 2 bases at V and 5 bases at J, with 7 bases between. CDR3 protein: CASSLQGNEQYF. Here the CDR3 DNA reads TGTGCCAGCAGTTTACAGGGAAACGAGCAGTACTTC.

The chain employs TRBV7-9 and TRBJ1-1; perhaps TRBD1 as D (6 bases). Trimming stripped 2 bases from V and 7 bases from J, with 11 bases between. This CDR3 region has 13 residues. CDR1 SEHNR and CDR2 FQNEAQ come from the germline V gene (reference sequence). CDR3 protein: CASSLQGSGEAFF. CDR3 nucleotide sequence: TGTGCCAGCAGCTTACAGGGGAGTGGTGAAGCTTTCTTT.

The count of this clone is one. V and J are TRBV3-1 (or the pseudogene TRBV3-2) and TRBJ1-4; D call uncertain. The CDR3 extends over 12 amino acids. Germline CDR1 and CDR2: LGHDT and YNNKEL (reference sequence). Deletions cut 3 bases from V and 7 bases from J, with 6 bases between. CDR3 sequence reads: CASSQGSEKLFF. DNA for the CDR3: TGTGCCAGCAGCCAGGGCTCTGAAAAACTGTTTTTT.

The J gene is TRBJ2-2, the V gene TRBV11-2, with 7 nucleotides matching TRBD1. CDR1 and CDR2 from the germline V gene are SGHAT and FQNNGV. The CDR3 runs 15 residues. Trimming cost V 5 bases and J 2 bases; bases outside gene matches: 5. The CDR3 bases are TGTGCCAGCAGCGAGTGGGACAGAAACACCGGGGAGCTGTTTTTT. As protein: CASSEWDRNTGELFF.

The V gene is TRBV3-1 (or the pseudogene TRBV3-2), the J gene TRBJ2-1, with 10 bases identical to TRBD2. V lost 3 bases, J lost 4 bases, and 15 bases stayed unmatched. The germline gives CDR1 LGHDT, CDR2 YNNKEL (reference sequence). This CDR3 is built from 19 residues. The CDR3 spells CASSHPTGLAGDPYNEQFF. In nucleotides, the CDR3 is TGTGCCAGCAGCCATCCGACGGGTCTAGCGGGGGACCCATACAATGAGCAGTTCTTC.

This chain uses TRBV21-1 with TRBJ2-7; the table names TRBD1, a call not compared with the DNA. TRBV21-1 is designated a pseudogene. CDR3 length equals 17 residues. CDR3 coding DNA: TGTGCCAGCAGCAAATTGGGGGTCGACAGGGGTAGCTACGAGCAGTACTTC. Its translation: CASSKLGVDRGSYEQYF.

The V call is TRBV6-6, the J call TRBJ1-2, with TRBD1 matching over 7 bases. Unmatched junction bases numbered 9, after V lost 6 bases and J lost 8 bases. The CDR3 length is 13 residues. Per the germline V gene, CDR1 is MNHNY and CDR2 is SVGAGI (reference sequence). The CDR3 reads CASSLETGSGYTF. The CDR3 nucleotides are TGTGCCAGCAGCCTCGAGACAGGGTCCGGCTACACCTTC.

The chain uses TRBV3-1 (or the pseudogene TRBV3-2) and TRBJ1-1; 7 bases agree with TRBD1. Germline-derived CDR1 and CDR2 are LGHDT and YNNKEL (reference sequence). CDR3 length: 13 residues. With V trimmed by 0 bases and J by 14 bases, 9 bases remained unmatched. CDR3 region: CASSQDGGQLVFF. DNA of the CDR3: TGTGCCAGCAGCCAAGACGGGGGACAGTTAGTCTTCTTT.

This chain links TRBV10-3 with TRBJ2-2; maybe TRBD1 (6 bases). Germline CDR1 reads ENHRY; CDR2 reads SYGVKD. The CDR3 has 13 residues. V lost 6 bases and J 5 bases, leaving 10 bases between the germline ends. Here the CDR3 reads CAISDQGTGELFF. The CDR3 DNA reads TGTGCCATCAGCGATCAGGGGACCGGGGAGCTGTTTTTT.

The gene calls are TRBV9 and TRBJ1-1, with TRBD1 matching 10 bases. With 4 bases clipped from V and 4 bases from J, the junction kept 10 bases outside the gene matches. The CDR3 has 16 residues. CDR1 is SGDLS, CDR2 YYNGEE, per germline. The CDR3 spells CASSPQLGQGVTEAFF. CDR3 in DNA: TGTGCCAGCAGCCCTCAGCTCGGACAGGGGGTCACTGAAGCTTTCTTT.

The genes are TRBV7-2 and TRBJ1-2, with D unclear. Germline V lookup: CDR1 SGHTA, CDR2 FQGNSA. The CDR3 contains 16 residues. Trimming stripped 3 bases from V and 3 bases from J, with 17 bases between. DNA of the CDR3: TGTGCCAGCAGCTTGTTTCCCGACACCCCTGACTATGGCTACACCTTC. Amino acids: CASSLFPDTPDYGYTF.

The rearrangement links TRBV29-1 to TRBJ2-5; D is unclear. The V end was cut by 0 bases, the J end by 1 base, with 3 bases between. Per germline, CDR1 SQVTM and CDR2 ANQGSEA. The CDR3 length is 12 residues. CDR3 coding DNA: TGCAGCGTTGAAGACAGCCAAGAGACCCAGTACTTC. The encoded protein is CSVEDSQETQYF. Together with reference TRBV29-1 and TRBJ2-5, the CDR3 gives the full variable domain: SAVISQKPSRDICQRGTSLTIQCQVDSQVTMMFWYRQQPGQSLTLIATANQGSEATYESGFVIDKFPISRPNLTFSTLTVSNMSPEDSSIYLCSVEDSQETQYFGPGTRLLVL.

The rearrangement joins TRBV9 to TRBJ1-3, with D possibly matching TRBD1 (5 bases). This CDR3 comprises 15 residues. CDR1 and CDR2 from the germline V gene are SGDLS and YYNGEE. Deletions cut 1 base from V and 1 base from J, with 9 bases between. CDR3 nucleotide sequence: TGTGCCAGCAGCGTATCGGGGACTTCTGGAAACACCATATATTTT. Translating it yields CASSVSGTSGNTIYF.

This sequence joins TRBV20-1 and TRBJ1-4, with no clear D. V lost 3 bases and J lost 7, with 21 bases in between. The CDR3 is 16 residues long. Germline CDR1 reads DFQATT; CDR2 reads SNEGSKA (reference sequence). This CDR3 reads CSASPKKEPYPEKLFF. For the CDR3, the DNA is TGCAGTGCTAGTCCGAAAAAGGAGCCTTATCCTGAAAAACTGTTTTTT.

V and J are TRBV6-5 and TRBJ2-3; D gene uncertain. Trimming left V 2 bases short and J 2 bases short, with 14 bases between. CDR3 length: 16 residues. CDR1 and CDR2 from the germline V gene are MNHEY and SVGAGI. For the CDR3, the DNA is TGTGCCAGCAGTTACGGTTTGATTCCGGTCACAGATACGCAGTATTTT. It yields the protein CASSYGLIPVTDTQYF.

The chain carries TRBV5-5 and TRBJ1-1; 8 positions agree with TRBD1. The CDR3 spans 15 residues. Trimming at V came to 3 bases and at J to 5 bases, leaving 9 bases not matched to a gene. Germline CDR1 and CDR2: SGHKS and YYEKEE (reference sequence). CDR3 in DNA: TGTGCCAGCAGCTCCTTGGGACAGGCGGGAACTGAAGCTTTCTTT. It is translated as CASSSLGQAGTEAFF.

The rearrangement links TRBV3-1 (or the pseudogene TRBV3-2) to TRBJ2-2; 7 nucleotides agree with TRBD1. With 1 base clipped from V and 7 bases from J, the junction kept 9 bases outside the gene matches. The germline V gene has CDR1 LGHDT and CDR2 YNNKEL (reference sequence). The CDR3 has 16 amino acids. In nucleotides, the CDR3 is TGTGCCAGCAGCCAAGTATTTACAGGGGTGAGCGGGGAGCTGTTTTTT. This translates into CASSQVFTGVSGELFF.

The genes are TRBV14 and TRBJ2-5; no reliable D call. The CDR3 sequence is 15 residues long. Germline V gene sequence: CDR1 SGHDN, CDR2 FVKESK. Trimming pared 2 bases from V and 4 bases from J, leaving 14 bases between. CDR3 sequence reads: CASSQIESLGETQYF. As DNA, the CDR3 is TGTGCCAGCAGCCAAATAGAAAGCCTCGGAGAGACCCAGTACTTC.

V gene TRBV7-2 combines with J gene TRBJ2-3, with 10 bases aligning to TRBD2. J was trimmed by 5 bases and V by 3 bases; bases with no gene match: 5. The CDR3 sequence is 15 residues long. The germline V gene encodes CDR1 SGHTA and CDR2 FQGNSA. As DNA, the CDR3 is TGTGCCAGCAGCTTTAGCGGGGGGCGAGTAGATACGCAGTATTTT. Its translation is CASSFSGGRVDTQYF.

This clone has only one observation. This chain uses TRBV2 with TRBJ2-5; maybe TRBD2 (5 bases). Germline CDR1 reads SNHLY; CDR2 reads FYNNEI. The CDR3 sequence is 15 residues long. V was clipped by 6 bases and J by 1 base, with 15 bases between them. The DNA for the CDR3 is TGTGCCAGCAGGGCGGGTTCCACCCCCCAAGAGACCCAGTACTTC. Residues: CASRAGSTPQETQYF.

This chain uses TRBV2 with TRBJ2-1; possible D gene TRBD2, 6 bases. The V end lost 4 bases, the J end lost 7 bases, and 17 bases lay between the germline ends. This CDR3 has 15 amino acids. Germline V gene lookup returns CDR1 SNHLY and CDR2 FYNNEI. The CDR3 protein is CASSVSGLPTNEQFF. In DNA, the CDR3 is TGTGCCAGCAGTGTATCTGGACTACCGACGAATGAGCAGTTCTTC.

In this sample, this clone turned up a few times. The chain carries TRBV11-2 and TRBJ1-4, with 9 bases matching TRBD1. J gave up 9 bases and V 3 bases, and 5 bases lay outside the gene matches. Germline CDR1 reads SGHAT; CDR2 reads FQNNGV. This CDR3 spans 14 amino acids. DNA for the CDR3: TGTGCCAGCAGCTTGTCCGGGACAGGGAAAAAACTGTTTTTT. Amino acids: CASSLSGTGKKLFF.

The J gene is TRBJ1-1, the V gene TRBV19, with TRBD1 matching over 7 bases. CDR1 and CDR2 (germline): LNHDA, SQIVND (reference sequence). CDR3 length equals 14 residues. V was pared by 9 bases and J by 1 base, with 8 bases of the junction left unmatched. The CDR3 DNA sequence: TGTGCCAGCAATTCGGGACAGCCGAACACTGAAGCTTTCTTT. Translation: CASNSGQPNTEAFF. The whole variable domain, remainder taken from reference TRBV19 and TRBJ1-1, is DGGITQSPKYLFRKEGQNVTLSCEQNLNHDAMYWYRQDPGQGLRLIYYSQIVNDFQKGDIAEGYSVSREKKESFPLTVTSAQKNPTAFYLCASNSGQPNTEAFFGQGTRLTVV.

This clone was found a few times. This chain connects TRBV5-1 to TRBJ1-1; tentative D call: TRBD1 (5 bases). CDR1 SGHRS and CDR2 YFSETQ come from the germline V gene. The CDR3 covers 13 residues. Trimming cost V 2 bases and J 6 bases, with 11 bases left between them. This chain's CDR3 is CASSLLGGAEAFF. Written as DNA, the CDR3 is TGCGCCAGCAGCTTATTAGGAGGGGCTGAAGCTTTCTTT.